This TCR beta chain was sequenced during a study of T cells after yellow fever vaccination. Study outcomes and limitations: Reappearing after the booster were most of the clones from primary vaccination (about 96% CD4, approximately 89% CD8).

The V end was cut by 3 bases, the J end by 5 bases, with 10 bases between. This CDR3 has 13 amino acids. TCR cDNA, made by 5'RACE template switching, carried an added universal primer site and UMIs. TCRdb recomputed calls from the 5' RACE reads with MiXCR, one row per CDR3 protein. The profile shows 450,000 to 550,000 distinct CDR3 sequences, just over 20% of them singletons. This clonotype has more than one count but fewer than ten. The antigen is undetermined. The input for sequencing was PBMCs, taken 21 days after the first yellow fever vaccination. This receptor was obtained from a man aged 18 to 29 who received the YFV17D yellow fever vaccine. V is TRBV12-3 or TRBV12-4 and J is TRBJ2-5, with a possible D match to TRBD2 (5 bases). The chain's CDR3 is CASSFARAETQYF. CDR3 DNA: TGTGCCAGCAGTTTCGCGAGGGCCGAGACCCAGTACTTC.